The 18 T cell receptor beta chains presented below share a single source sample, sequenced in a study of CD8 T cells in Susac syndrome. With random hexamers, reverse transcription was performed on about 0.5 to 1 ug of RNA. TCRdb re-called the immunoSEQ multiplex PCR reads with MiXCR, one entry per CDR3 protein. In the table there are some 130,000 distinct CDR3 sequences, about 94% of which are singletons. Source material: CD4+ T cells from PBMCs. The receptor set was obtained from a human donor with multiple sclerosis.

V usage is TRBV20-1 and J usage is TRBJ1-1; 10 bases are shared with TRBD1. Germline V lookup: CDR1 DFQATT, CDR2 SNEGSKA (reference sequence). The CDR3 has 14 amino acids. V was pared by 5 bases and J by 11 bases, with 14 bases of the junction left unmatched. The CDR3 coding sequence is TGCAGTGCTCCTAACCGGGACAGGGGATTCTCGGCTTTCTTT. It encodes CSAPNRDRGFSAFF.

V is TRBV18 and J is TRBJ1-1; tentatively, D is TRBD1 (6 bases). CDR3 length: 13 residues. V gave up 6 bases and J gave up 4 bases, with 12 bases separating them. CDR1 and CDR2 from the germline V gene are KGHSH and LQKENI. The CDR3 here is CASSDSEATEAFF. The CDR3 DNA is TGTGCCAGCTCGGACAGCGAGGCCACTGAAGCTTTCTTT.

The rearrangement uses TRBV9 and TRBJ2-2; D is undetermined. Per the germline V gene, CDR1 is SGDLS and CDR2 is YYNGEE. Trimming cost V 0 bases and J 2 bases, with 8 bases left between them. The CDR3 consists of 15 residues. This CDR3 is CASSVGVGNTGELFF. In DNA, the CDR3 is TGTGCCAGCAGCGTAGGAGTAGGAAACACCGGGGAGCTGTTTTTT.

The genes are TRBV29-1 and TRBJ2-5; 12 nucleotides line up with TRBD2. Germline V CDR1 and CDR2: SQVTM, ANQGSEA. V lost 5 bases and J lost 5; bases outside the gene matches: 6. The CDR3 is 14 residues long. The CDR3 reads CSVLLAGGRETQYF. The CDR3 nucleotides read TGCAGCGTTCTACTAGCGGGGGGCCGGGAGACCCAGTACTTC.

The V call is TRBV20-1, the J call TRBJ1-1; the match to TRBD1 covers 8 bases. The CDR3 is 11 amino acids. Germline V lookup: CDR1 DFQATT, CDR2 SNEGSKA (reference sequence). V lost 6 bases and J lost 11; bases outside the gene matches: 8. The CDR3 bases are TGCAGTGCCGTCCAGGGGGCTAGGGCTTTCTTT. The encoded protein is CSAVQGARAFF.

The rearrangement links TRBV2 to TRBJ2-4; D gene unclear. Trimming removed 3 bases from V and 2 bases from J, with 2 bases in between. The CDR3 is 12 amino acids. Germline V CDR1 and CDR2: SNHLY, FYNNEI. CDR3 in DNA: TGTGCCAGCAGTGACCCCAAAAACATTCAGTACTTC. Translation: CASSDPKNIQYF. Complete variable domain (other parts from reference TRBV2 and TRBJ2-4): EPEVTQTPSHQVTQMGQEVILRCVPISNHLYFYWYRQILGQKVEFLVSFYNNEISEKSEIFDDQFSVERPDGSNFTLKIRSTKLEDSAMYFCASSDPKNIQYFGAGTRLSVL.

The chain joins TRBV7-9 to TRBJ1-4; D uncertain. Between the trimmed V and J ends, which lost 3 bases and 3 bases, there was a span of 8 bases. This CDR3 region has 14 residues. Germline assignment: CDR1 SEHNR and CDR2 FQNEAQ (reference sequence). This CDR3 is CASSLDGANEKLFF. The CDR3 nucleotides are TGTGCCAGCAGCTTGGACGGGGCTAATGAAAAACTGTTTTTT. The whole variable domain, filled in from reference TRBV7-9 and TRBJ1-4, reads DTGVSQNPRHKITKRGQNVTFRCDPISEHNRLYWYRQTLGQGPEFLTYFQNEAQLEKSRLLSDRFSAERPKGSFSTLEIQRTEQGDSAMYLCASSLDGANEKLFFGSGTQLSVL.

The rearrangement joins TRBV24-1 to TRBJ2-2; TRBD2 is a possible D gene (5 bases). The germline V and J ends were trimmed by 1 base and 5 bases, with 10 bases remaining between them. The CDR3 extends over 15 amino acids. Germline loops: CDR1 KGHDR, CDR2 SFDVKD. CDR3 sequence (DNA): TGTGCCACCAGTGATTTTCCCCGGGGTACCGGGGAGCTGTTTTTT. Its protein product is CATSDFPRGTGELFF.

This chain joins TRBV4-3 and TRBJ2-7; 8 bases match TRBD2. The germline CDR1 and CDR2 sequences are LGHNA and YSLEER. The CDR3 has 15 residues. The V and J ends lost 4 bases and 3 bases, in that order; junction bases with no gene match: 8. The CDR3 nucleotides are TGCGCCAGCAGCCGATTACACGGGGGGGGCTACGAGCAGTACTTC. Translation gives CASSRLHGGGYEQYF.

The V and J genes are TRBV7-9 and TRBJ1-1; D is possibly TRBD1 (6 bases). V lost 5 bases, J lost 8 bases, and 21 bases lay in between. CDR1 is SEHNR and CDR2 is FQNEAQ in the germline V gene (reference sequence). The CDR3 contains 15 residues. CDR3 DNA sequence: TGTGCCAGCAGCGAGACAGGTATAGGAGGGAACGAAGCTTTCTTT. Protein product: CASSETGIGGNEAFF.

This chain joins TRBV29-1 and TRBJ2-1; a possible D gene is TRBD1 (5 bases). The CDR3 has 13 residues. Trimming removed 0 bases from V and 6 bases from J, with 9 bases in between. Germline V gene data show CDR1 as SQVTM and CDR2 as ANQGSEA. The CDR3 DNA sequence: TGCAGCGTTGAAGATAGGGGCGTCAATGAGCAGTTCTTC. It is translated as CSVEDRGVNEQFF.

The V gene is TRBV27, the J gene TRBJ2-5, with D perhaps being TRBD1 or TRBD2 (6 bases each). The CDR3 runs 13 residues. V shed 6 bases and J shed 4 bases, with 12 bases lying between them. Germline CDR1 and CDR2: MNHEY and SMNVEV (reference sequence). CDR3 residues: CASRIRGRETQYF. The CDR3 bases are TGTGCCAGCAGGATCCGGGGGCGAGAGACCCAGTACTTC.

This chain links TRBV19 with TRBJ2-1, with D possibly being TRBD1 or TRBD2 (5 bases each). There are 22 residues in the CDR3. Trimming took off 5 bases at V and 0 bases at J, with 32 bases between the two ends. Germline V gene sequence: CDR1 LNHDA, CDR2 SQIVND (reference sequence). Here the CDR3 DNA reads TGTGCCAGTAGTCCCACCCGAGGGGCCCCCAGGCTCGGTGGGGGCTCCTACAATGAGCAGTTCTTC. Protein product: CASSPTRGAPRLGGGSYNEQFF.

V is TRBV5-4 and J is TRBJ2-5, with D possibly TRBD2 on 6 matching bases. The V end was cut by 0 bases, the J end by 1 base, with 13 bases between. Germline loops: CDR1 SGHNT, CDR2 YYREEE (reference sequence). The CDR3 runs to 16 residues. In nucleotides, the CDR3 is TGTGCCAGCAGCTTGGGGGGCGGGATTGGCCAAGAGACCCAGTACTTC. It yields the protein CASSLGGGIGQETQYF.

This chain uses TRBV12-3 or TRBV12-4 with TRBJ1-5; D may be TRBD1 (5 bases). The V gene lost 6 bases and the J gene lost 7 bases, with 13 bases spanning the gap. There are 13 residues in the CDR3. In DNA, the CDR3 is TGTGCCAGCAGCCAGGATGGGGCGCAGCCCCAGCATTTT. This encodes CASSQDGAQPQHF.

This sequence joins TRBV27 and TRBJ1-4, with D hard to call. Germline V lookup: CDR1 MNHEY, CDR2 SMNVEV (reference sequence). V gave up 5 bases and J gave up 5 bases, with 21 bases separating them. CDR3 length: 17 residues. The CDR3 DNA is TGTGCCAGCAGTGGCACCTTTCGGACGGACGAGAATGAAAAACTGTTTTTT. It translates to CASSGTFRTDENEKLFF.

This chain connects TRBV5-1 to TRBJ2-7; TRBD1 is a possible D gene (6 bases). V was pared by 6 bases and J by 4 bases, with 17 bases between. Per the germline V gene, CDR1 is SGHRS and CDR2 is YFSETQ. The CDR3 sequence is 14 residues long. CDR3: CASTAGRGSYEQYF. CDR3 DNA: TGCGCCAGCACCGCCGGCAGGGGCTCGTACGAGCAGTACTTC.

The chain combines TRBV18 with TRBJ1-3, with no clear D. Trimming removed 3 bases at V and 2 bases at J, with 11 bases between. The CDR3 runs 15 residues. CDR1 and CDR2 from the germline V gene are KGHSH and LQKENI. CDR3 residues: CASSPPRQTGNTIYF. The CDR3 DNA follows: TGTGCCAGCTCACCCCCCCGGCAGACTGGAAACACCATATATTTT. Full variable domain (missing parts from reference TRBV18 and TRBJ1-3): NAGVMQNPRHLVRRRGQEARLRCSPMKGHSHVYWYRQLPEEGLKFMVYLQKENIIDESGMPKERFSAEFPKEGPSILRIQQVVRGDSAAYFCASSPPRQTGNTIYFGEGSWLTVV.